What follows is one TCR beta chain and its context. Its antigen remains unidentified. In the same sample, other DNA sequences code for this CDR3. This CDR3 region has 16 residues. Germline lookup yields CDR1 SEHNR and CDR2 FQNEAQ (reference sequence). Trimming took 5 bases from V and 1 from J; bases not matched to a gene: 3. This entry belongs to a study of T cell responses to AZD1222 COVID-19 vaccine. Findings of the study overall: There were repertoire samples only from the period after the peak T cell response. Two AZD1222 doses significantly raised spike-specific TCR breadth and depth over controls.

Repertoires were generated with immunoSEQ multiplex PCR, while TCRdb's copy carries only in-frame clones and drops some. The sample lists under 140,000 clones; about 81% were seen once. This specimen was peripheral blood, taken on day 0 of AZD1222 vaccination. The chain links TRBV7-9 to TRBJ2-5, with 14 positions matching TRBD2. This receptor was identified in an adult in good health. The CDR3 here is CASSPGLAGGQETQYF. CDR3 nucleotide sequence: TGTGCCAGCAGCCCCGGACTAGCGGGGGGCCAAGAGACCCAGTACTTC.